A selection of T cell receptor beta chains follows, all from one sample in a study of cytomegalovirus exposure and HLA in healthy donors. The method was immunoSEQ multiplex PCR; TCRdb's version includes in-frame clones alone and lacks a portion of them. The table includes 150,000 to 200,000 clones, around 79% detected once. Sequenced: PBMCs. All receptors come from a female donor in good health and CMV-seronegative. The conserved cysteine and the conserved F or W are not part of the CDR3 here. Clone size is stated in some rows and not others, as once, few, many or a class when expanded.

cdr3_aa clone_size j_call v_call
ASSFIQGNGYT . TRBJ1-2 TRBV27
ASSLDRARGTIY . TRBJ1-3 TRBV7-2
ASSSGGRTYNEQF . TRBJ2-1 TRBV19
ASSGGVYNEQF . TRBJ2-1 TRBV5-1
ASSLAEGIGELF few TRBJ2-2 TRBV7-9
ASSTTQGTSYEQY . TRBJ2-7 TRBV4-3
ASSNGNYNEQF . TRBJ2-1 TRBV25-1
AWITGTDTQY . TRBJ2-3 TRBV30
ASSYSSRVYVALH . TRBJ1-6 TRBV6-5
AWAAGFGGSNEQY few TRBJ2-7 TRBV30
ASSDGTEVGQATEAF . TRBJ1-1 TRBV4-1